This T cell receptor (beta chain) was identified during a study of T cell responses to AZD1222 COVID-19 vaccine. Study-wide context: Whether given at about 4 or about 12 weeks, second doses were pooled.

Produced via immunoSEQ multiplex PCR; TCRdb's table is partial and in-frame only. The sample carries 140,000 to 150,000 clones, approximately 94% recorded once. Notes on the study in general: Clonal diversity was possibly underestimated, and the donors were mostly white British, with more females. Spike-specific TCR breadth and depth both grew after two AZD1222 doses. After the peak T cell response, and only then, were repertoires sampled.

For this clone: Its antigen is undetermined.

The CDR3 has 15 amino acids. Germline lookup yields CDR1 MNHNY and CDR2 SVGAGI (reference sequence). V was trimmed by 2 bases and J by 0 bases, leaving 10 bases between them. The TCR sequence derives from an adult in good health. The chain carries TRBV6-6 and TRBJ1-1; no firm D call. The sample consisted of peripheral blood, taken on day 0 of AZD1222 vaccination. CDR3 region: CASSYSDSMNTEAFF. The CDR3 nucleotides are TGTGCCAGCAGTTACAGCGATTCCATGAACACTGAAGCTTTCTTT.